This T cell receptor beta chain was documented in a study of PD-L1 blockade in urothelial cancer. Background on the study: Beginning in about 2014, patients received atezolizumab, given as 1,200 mg intravenously every 3 weeks. At 6 weeks and at 3 weeks (second dose) after treatment start, blood was analyzed. Of some 28 patients, approximately 23 were males with bladder-origin urothelial cancer.

Sequencing was performed with immunoSEQ multiplex PCR; in TCRdb, only in-frame clones are kept and a portion is missing. The sample includes approximately 50,000 clones, around four fifths of them seen just once. Time point of the sample: pretreatment peripheral blood. Urothelial carcinoma affected the patients, and it was locally advanced or metastatic. CDR3 length: 15 residues. CDR1 is LGHNA and CDR2 is YSLEER in the germline V gene. With 0 bases clipped from V and 7 bases from J, the junction kept 5 bases outside the gene matches. This chain links TRBV4-3 with TRBJ1-4, with 7 bases that match TRBD1. The sequences come from PBMCs, collected around atezolizumab (anti-PD-L1) treatment. The sequence was collected from a man in his 70s with urothelial cancer. CDR3 coding DNA: TGCGCCAGCAGCCAAGAAGGACAGGAGGGTGAAAAACTGTTTTTT. As protein: CASSQEGQEGEKLFF.